This entry lists 24 T cell receptor beta chains sequenced from one sample in a study of response to subunit inactivated influenza vaccine. MiXCR, run by TCRdb on the RT-PCR reads, gives a single entry per CDR3 protein. The table has 700,000 to 900,000 distinct CDR3 sequences, approximately 22% seen once. Source: PBMCs from blood, taken around 5 days after vaccination. The source is a man aged 45-65 years who received an inactivated influenza vaccine.

Only a few counts were recorded for this clonotype. The CDR3 is CASSYDGEITEAFF. CDR3 nucleotide sequence: TGTGCCAGCAGTTACGACGGGGAGATCACTGAAGCTTTCTTT. The V call is TRBV6-5, the J call TRBJ1-1; D unresolved. Per the germline V gene, CDR1 is MNHEY and CDR2 is SVGAGI. V lost 2 bases to trimming and J lost 4 bases, with 11 bases between them. CDR3 length equals 14 residues.

The chain carries TRBV29-1 and TRBJ2-1; no clear D. This CDR3 has 14 amino acids. Between the trimmed V and J ends, which lost 6 bases and 0 bases, there was a span of 12 bases. Germline CDR1 SQVTM, CDR2 ANQGSEA. CDR3 in DNA: TGCAGCGTAAGGTTGGGCAGCTCCTACAATGAGCAGTTCTTC. Protein: CSVRLGSSYNEQFF.

This chain joins TRBV20-1 and TRBJ2-1; 14 positions match TRBD2. V was clipped by 5 bases and J by 8 bases; unmatched bases: 11. The CDR3 extends over 16 amino acids. CDR1 DFQATT and CDR2 SNEGSKA come from the germline V gene (reference sequence). Written as DNA, the CDR3 is TGCAGTGCTTCGCCGGGACTAGCGGGGGTACTGGATGAGCAGTTCTTC. Protein: CSASPGLAGVLDEQFF.

This clonotype was detected only a few times. The gene calls are TRBV7-2 and TRBJ2-7, with D uncertain. Germline values: CDR1 SGHTA, CDR2 FQGNSA. Trimming took 1 base from V and 5 from J, leaving 9 bases between them. The CDR3 loop spans 13 amino acids. The CDR3 DNA is TGTGCCAGCAGCTTAGGAGTGGGCGACGAGCAGTACTTC. Protein sequence: CASSLGVGDEQYF.

This clonotype was seen a few times. The gene calls are TRBV20-1 and TRBJ2-1; D gene ambiguous. The CDR3 covers 10 residues. V lost 3 bases to trimming and J lost 10 bases, with 7 bases between them. CDR1 is DFQATT, CDR2 SNEGSKA, per germline (reference sequence). DNA of the CDR3: TGCAGTGCTAGTAATCGGGAGCAGTTCTTC. It is translated as CSASNREQFF.

In its sample, this clonotype was seen once. J is TRBJ2-7 and V is TRBV7-8; tentative D call: TRBD2 (7 bases). Trimming cost V 6 bases and J 0 bases, with 15 bases left between them. Germline V CDR1 and CDR2: SGHVS, FQNEAQ. The CDR3 is made up of 15 amino acids. The CDR3 region is CASSIGGASSYEQYF. The CDR3 region has the DNA TGTGCCAGCAGTATAGGGGGGGCTAGCTCCTACGAGCAGTACTTC.

This clonotype was detected a few times. The gene calls are TRBV15 and TRBJ2-3, with TRBD2 identical over 8 bases. Trimming removed 1 base from V and 1 base from J; junction bases left unmatched: 7. Germline values: CDR1 LNHNV, CDR2 YYDKDF (reference sequence). This CDR3 contains 17 residues. The CDR3 is CATSRAASGLRTDTQYF. In nucleotides, the CDR3 is TGTGCCACCAGCAGAGCAGCTAGCGGGTTACGCACAGATACGCAGTATTTT.

This clonotype was seen a few times. This sequence joins TRBV5-1 and TRBJ2-5; no clear D gene. The CDR3 extends over 14 amino acids. Trimming pared 3 bases from V and 2 bases from J, leaving 11 bases between. Germline-derived CDR1 and CDR2 are SGHRS and YFSETQ. DNA for the CDR3: TGCGCCAGCAGCTGGATGGGCTTACAAGAGACCCAGTACTTC. Amino acid sequence: CASSWMGLQETQYF.

CDR3 residues: CSAKEWGQGEKLFF. The CDR3 nucleotides read TGCAGTGCTAAAGAATGGGGACAGGGTGAAAAACTGTTTTTT. The V gene is TRBV20-1, the J gene TRBJ1-4, with 9 positions matching TRBD1. Germline trimming cut 4 bases from V and 7 bases from J; bases unmatched to any gene: 7. Germline V gene lookup returns CDR1 DFQATT and CDR2 SNEGSKA (reference sequence). This CDR3 has 14 amino acids.

This sequence joins TRBV10-3 and TRBJ2-7; D may be TRBD1 or TRBD2 (5 bases each). The CDR3 contains 15 residues. The germline V gene has CDR1 ENHRY and CDR2 SYGVKD. With 6 bases removed from V and 0 bases from J, the gap between germline ends came to 15 bases. In DNA form, the CDR3 reads TGTGCCATCAGCACCGGGACGCTAAGCTCCTACGAGCAGTACTTC. Protein: CAISTGTLSSYEQYF.

The chain uses TRBV29-1 and TRBJ2-2; TRBD1 is a possible D gene (5 bases). This CDR3 comprises 14 residues. With 4 bases removed from V and 1 base from J, the gap between germline ends came to 10 bases. Germline-derived CDR1 and CDR2 are SQVTM and ANQGSEA. CDR3 DNA sequence: TGCAGCGTTGGGCAGGGTTTGAACACCGGGGAGCTGTTTTTT. It is translated as CSVGQGLNTGELFF.

The rearrangement uses TRBV5-1 and TRBJ1-4; possible D gene TRBD1, 5 bases. V dropped 6 bases and J dropped 7 bases, with 16 bases sitting between them. The CDR3 is 14 residues long. Germline CDR1 is SGHRS and CDR2 is YFSETQ. The CDR3 region has the DNA TGCGCCAGCAAGGACACCTCCGGGGGTGAAAAACTGTTTTTT. Residues: CASKDTSGGEKLFF.

The V and J genes are TRBV10-3 and TRBJ2-7; 7 nucleotides line up with TRBD1. Germline CDR1 and CDR2: ENHRY and SYGVKD. This CDR3 region has 15 residues. V gave up 7 bases and J gave up 2 bases; unmatched junction bases: 11. DNA for the CDR3: TGTGCCATCAAAGCAACAGGGGAAGGGCCCTACGAGCAGTACTTC. Its translation: CAIKATGEGPYEQYF.

This chain joins TRBV6-1 and TRBJ2-5; 8 nucleotides align to TRBD2. Germline CDR1 and CDR2: MNHNS and SASEGT. CDR3 size: 13 residues. V shed 6 bases and J 1 base; nucleotides not matched to a gene: 1. CDR3 sequence reads: CASRGTSQETQYF. The CDR3 region has the DNA TGTGCCAGCAGAGGGACTAGCCAAGAGACCCAGTACTTC.

The chain couples TRBV30 to TRBJ2-3; the D gene is possibly TRBD2 (5 bases). The V end lost 1 base, the J end lost 5 bases, and 10 bases lay between the germline ends. The length of the CDR3 is 13 residues. The germline V gene has CDR1 GTSNPN and CDR2 SVGIG (reference sequence). The CDR3: CAWSEGLVDTQYF. The CDR3 DNA reads as TGTGCCTGGAGTGAAGGACTGGTAGATACGCAGTATTTT.

The chain uses TRBV20-1 and TRBJ2-3; 13 nucleotides line up with TRBD2. Germline CDR1 reads DFQATT; CDR2 reads SNEGSKA (reference sequence). V dropped 5 bases and J dropped 2; count of bases not matched to a gene: 4. CDR3 size: 15 residues. The DNA of the CDR3 is TGCAGTGCTTCCGGACTAGCGGGGGTCACAGATACGCAGTATTTT. This translates into CSASGLAGVTDTQYF.

This clonotype was recorded many times. The CDR3, as DNA: TGTGCCAGTACCAGGGTAGCCGGGGAGCTGTTTTTT. As protein: CASTRVAGELFF. The rearrangement links TRBV28 to TRBJ2-2; D may be TRBD1 (5 bases). V was pared by 9 bases and J by 6 bases, with 11 bases between. Per the germline V gene, CDR1 is MDHEN and CDR2 is SYDVKM. The CDR3 length is 12 residues.

This chain connects TRBV5-4 to TRBJ2-7; D gene uncertain. With 3 bases removed from V and 3 bases from J, the gap between germline ends came to 13 bases. The CDR3 contains 14 residues. Germline V gene lookup returns CDR1 SGHNT and CDR2 YYREEE (reference sequence). The DNA for the CDR3 is TGTGCCAGCAGCTCCCGACCGGATTACTACGAGCAGTACTTC. It codes for CASSSRPDYYEQYF.

This rearrangement joins TRBV5-8 to TRBJ1-1; weak D call: TRBD1 (5 bases). Germline-derived CDR1 and CDR2 are SGHTS and YDEGEE. CDR3 length: 13 residues. The V end lost 1 base, the J end lost 3 bases, and 7 bases lay between the germline ends. The CDR3 sequence is CASSLRGYTEAFF. The CDR3 bases are TGTGCCAGCAGCTTGAGGGGTTACACTGAAGCTTTCTTT.

The J gene is TRBJ1-1, the V gene TRBV5-1; 8 bases line up with TRBD1. Germline V gene sequence: CDR1 SGHRS, CDR2 YFSETQ. Trimming removed 4 bases from V and 6 bases from J; junction bases left unmatched: 8. The CDR3 runs to 14 residues. The CDR3 region has the DNA TGCGCCAGCAGCAACGGACAGGGTTCCCCTGAAGCTTTCTTT. It codes for CASSNGQGSPEAFF.

This clonotype was seen only a few times. V and J are TRBV5-1 and TRBJ2-2, with TRBD1 as a possible D gene (5 bases). The CDR3 has 15 amino acids. CDR1 SGHRS and CDR2 YFSETQ come from the germline V gene. The V and J ends lost 0 bases and 3 bases respectively, with 9 bases between them. CDR3 sequence reads: CASSLALRDTGELFF. The CDR3 region has the DNA TGCGCCAGCAGCTTGGCCCTCAGGGACACCGGGGAGCTGTTTTTT.

The chain has TRBV7-2 and TRBJ1-6; D ambiguous. This CDR3 has 14 amino acids. Germline-derived CDR1 and CDR2 are SGHTA and FQGNSA. V was cut by 3 bases and J by 4 bases, with 7 bases left in between. Here the CDR3 DNA reads TGTGCCAGCAGCTTGACACGGTATAATTCACCCCTCCACTTT. Protein sequence: CASSLTRYNSPLHF.

This rearrangement joins TRBV7-2 to TRBJ2-3; D possibly corresponds to TRBD2 (5 bases). This CDR3 comprises 14 residues. Germline V lookup: CDR1 SGHTA, CDR2 FQGNSA. V lost 5 bases to trimming and J lost 2 bases, with 11 bases between them. CDR3 region: CASSLTRATDTQYF. The CDR3 nucleotides are TGTGCCAGCAGCCTAACGCGGGCCACAGATACGCAGTATTTT.

This chain joins TRBV5-1 and TRBJ2-6, with TRBD1 matching over 10 bases. J gave up 4 bases and V 2 bases, and 6 bases lay outside the gene matches. Germline lookup yields CDR1 SGHRS and CDR2 YFSETQ. The CDR3 totals 17 residues. CDR3 residues: CASSLWDRGTGANVLTF. For the CDR3, the DNA is TGCGCCAGCAGCTTATGGGACAGGGGAACGGGGGCCAACGTCCTGACTTTC. Looking up the rest from reference TRBV5-1 and TRBJ2-6 gives the full variable domain: KAGVTQTPRYLIKTRGQQVTLSCSPISGHRSVSWYQQTPGQGLQFLFEYFSETQRNKGNFPGRFSGRQFSNSRSEMNVSTLELGDSALYLCASSLWDRGTGANVLTFGAGSRLTVL.